The clone carrying this T cell receptor (beta chain) was picked up many times. Its antigen is not known. Germline assignment: CDR1 DFQATT and CDR2 SNEGSKA (reference sequence). The V end was cut by 6 bases, the J end by 10 bases, with 25 bases between. The CDR3 extends over 15 amino acids. This sample stems from a study of CD8 T cells in ankylosing spondylitis. Study-wide results and caveats: Several highly homologous variants formed a TCR beta motif that appeared characteristic of ankylosing spondylitis blood.

MiXCR, run by TCRdb on the 5' RACE reads, gives a single entry per CDR3 protein. The sample has about 250,000 distinct CDR3 sequences, 20% to 30% seen once. The chain carries TRBV20-1 and TRBJ2-1, with D perhaps given as TRBD1 or TRBD2 (6 bases each). The sequenced sample consisted of blood, either unsorted or a sorted T cell fraction (not recorded which). The clonotype comes from a male donor with ankylosing spondylitis or in good health (not recorded which). CDR3 amino acids: CSASSGASALPEQFF. DNA of the CDR3: TGCAGTGCCTCCTCGGGGGCTAGCGCACTTCCCGAGCAGTTCTTC.